The entry below gives a single T cell receptor (beta chain) sequence along with its context. This receptor's antigen is unknown. Per-base qualities were not stored, and no clone one base away is much larger. Library generation was performed with 5' RACE. Sequenced on an Illumina HiSeq 2000. Template switching added a universal primer binding site, and the final cDNA carried a unique molecular identifier that allowed TCR cDNA molecules to be counted accurately. Specific primers in the conserved constant-segment region were used to synthesize first-strand cDNA for TCR alpha and beta chains. To control for contamination, every cDNA library carried two barcodes: a SMART-Mk sample barcode plus Illumina barcodes. TruSeq adapter sequences, together with Illumina sample barcodes, were added in two successive PCR steps. The TCR alpha and beta cDNA libraries were sequenced on the Illumina HiSeq platform using custom primers. From the authors' description of their analysis: Unique molecular identifiers were extracted from raw reads with MiGEC, and CDR3 positions were determined with MiXCR. Recombination models were inferred per individual with the repgenHMM and IGoR tools using an EM algorithm. The tcR package in R was used for shared clonotype analysis, with sharing normalized by the product of cloneset sizes. To study raw recombination without the effects of thymic and clonal selection, out-of-frame nonproductive sequences were analyzed. TCRdb trimmed public reads at Q25 via fastp, called clones via MiXCR and kept in-frame beta chains. Identical CDR3 protein sequences are pooled into one entry, listed with their most common genes and DNA. TCRdb's processing, not the study's, gives the V and J calls here. This sample comprises 500,000 to 650,000 distinct CDR3 sequences, 20% to 25% of them detected only once. Approximately 0.49% of the sample comes from the top ten.

The CDR3 numbers 13 residues from cysteine through phenylalanine. Just CDR3 DNA is preserved here, 39 bases in frame from base 1. CDR1 and CDR2 are drawn from the germline V gene: KGHSH, LQKENI. V was cut back by 6 bases and J by 6 bases, leaving a gap of 12 bases between them. The sample originates from a study of identical twins (dated by TCRdb to the mid-2010s). The study in broad terms: To test whether fetal clonotypes persist, the study used deep sequencing on TCR alpha and beta repertoires from monozygotic twins, unrelated adults of various ages, and cord blood. To rule out contamination, the twin experiments were replicated at different times with different library preparation protocols. General conclusions and limits of the study: The excess sharing between twins in beta out-of-frame sequences was weaker because fewer shared sequences reduced the signal-to-noise ratio. Fewer insertions were carried by abundant cord blood beta clonotypes; a weaker similar trend was observed in young adult naive repertoires, while no such trend was observed in memory repertoires. Out-of-frame TCR alpha sharing in monozygotic twins was systematically underestimated by recombination models, whereas sharing between unrelated individuals was in agreement with the recombination models. Zero-insertion analyses could be partly confounded by invariant T cells such as MAIT and iNKT, though diverse VJ usage argued against such confounding for most clonotypes. Compared with coincidental sharing between unrelated individuals, out-of-frame TCR alpha sequences shared between twins showed an excess of sequences with low generation probability. Conclusions relied on cross-sectional statistical analysis, since the same donors could not be followed over many years.

Every donor was a healthy Caucasian. Three pairs of female monozygotic twins, all aged about 18 to 29 years, were included in the twin cohort. Positive isolation kits from Invitrogen were used to isolate CD4+ and CD8+ T cell populations. The same sample was also studied in work on yellow fever vaccine responses in identical twins. The second paper further reports: The T cell response to vaccination in identical twins was reported by the authors to appear partly convergent and partly personalized. The study precisely tracked vaccine-responding T cell clones in identical twins.

This receptor was identified in a young woman in good health. The V and J segments used are TRBV18 and TRBJ2-1; D gene: possibly TRBD2, on 6 matching bases. Input material: CD4+ T cells sorted from blood. The nucleotide sequence is TGTGCCAGCTCGACGGGACTGCGCAATGAGCAGTTCTTC. Translation gives CASSTGLRNEQFF.